In this sample, the clone carrying this T cell receptor beta chain turned up many times. This sample was included in a study of T cells in Graves' hyperthyroidism and ophthalmopathy. Orbital computed tomography, thyroid ultrasound, serum thyroxine and TRAb, and clinical symptoms together informed the diagnoses. TCR beta CDR3 sequences were amplified from RNA transcripts. HTBI primers drove first-round RT-PCR of the TCR CDR3. One entry per CDR3 protein results from TCRdb running MiXCR on the multiplex PCR reads. The sample has roughly 250,000 distinct CDR3 sequences, approximately 23% seen once. V lost 2 bases, J lost 4 bases, and 14 bases lay in between. The germline gives CDR1 SQVTM, CDR2 ANQGSEA. The CDR3 totals 14 residues.

The clonotype originates from a man aged 25-45 years with Graves' ophthalmopathy. J is TRBJ1-2 and V is TRBV29-1; unclear D gene. The sample taken for sequencing was blood. The CDR3 DNA is TGCAGCGTTGAAAAGTGGCCAGCTCTCTATGGCTACACCTTC. Translating it yields CSVEKWPALYGYTF. Based on the CDR3 plus reference TRBV29-1 and TRBJ1-2, the full variable domain is SAVISQKPSRDICQRGTSLTIQCQVDSQVTMMFWYRQQPGQSLTLIATANQGSEATYESGFVIDKFPISRPNLTFSTLTVSNMSPEDSSIYLCSVEKWPALYGYTFGSGTRLTVV.